This T cell receptor beta chain came from a study of regulatory T cells in long-lasting Graves disease. Time point reported: newly diagnosed GD, antithyroid drugs for less than 3 months. Following extraction of RNA from PBMCs, that RNA was used to make the TCR library. The authors drew patients from an endocrinology department in Xi'an, China. CDR3 length equals 16 residues. The J segment lost 2 bases and the V segment lost 0 bases, leaving 7 bases of the junction unmatched. Per the germline V gene, CDR1 is LGHNA and CDR2 is YSLEER. About this clonotype itself: The target antigen is unknown.

Study-level points and caveats: The TCR repertoire of persistent Graves' patients was less diverse than that of newly diagnosed ones.

Building of the TCR beta libraries involved iRepertoire HTBI primers and Arm-PCR of CDR3 regions. TCRdb reanalysed the multiplex PCR reads using MiXCR and keeps one entry per CDR3 protein. This sample has a few hundred thousand distinct CDR3 sequences, with 15% to 20% found just once. The sample was also linked to a second study, of T cells in Graves' hyperthyroidism and ophthalmopathy. That study reports: The HTBI set primed first-round TCR CDR3 RT-PCR.

The sequencing used peripheral blood mononuclear cells (PBMCs), collected at new diagnosis, from a patient treated with antithyroid drugs. This sequence originates from a woman in her twenties or thirties with Graves disease. This sequence joins TRBV4-3 and TRBJ2-7; 7 bases fit TRBD2. The DNA for the CDR3 is TGCGCCAGCAGCCAAGACGGGAGGAGTGCCCCCTACGAGCAGTACTTC. Translation: CASSQDGRSAPYEQYF.